This T cell receptor beta chain was recorded in a study of cytotoxic CD8 clonotypes in ibrutinib-treated CLL. Approximately 1.9 micrograms of genomic DNA came from cryopreserved PBMCs for TCR beta libraries. The data were produced by immunoSEQ multiplex PCR, yet TCRdb's version contains in-frame clones alone and is incomplete. The sample lists some 80,000 clones, more than 75% occurring once. On this clone: Its target is not known.

Study-level points and caveats: At baseline, clonality was higher than in age-matched healthy donors and correlated with CD8+ counts. Ibrutinib response saw clonality rise, and progression saw it return toward baseline.

Germline loops: CDR1 SGHRS, CDR2 YFSETQ. The V gene end was trimmed by 9 bases and the J gene end by 5 bases; junction bases not matched to a gene: 13. CDR3 length equals 16 residues. The chain has TRBV5-1 and TRBJ2-1; 11 bases agree with TRBD2. Source: PBMCs, taken after 12 months of ibrutinib treatment. This clonotype originated in a human donor with chronic lymphocytic leukemia. CDR3 nucleotides: TGCGCCACCCAACCACTAGCGGGAGTGTCCAACAATGAGCAGTTCTTC. Its protein product is CATQPLAGVSNNEQFF.